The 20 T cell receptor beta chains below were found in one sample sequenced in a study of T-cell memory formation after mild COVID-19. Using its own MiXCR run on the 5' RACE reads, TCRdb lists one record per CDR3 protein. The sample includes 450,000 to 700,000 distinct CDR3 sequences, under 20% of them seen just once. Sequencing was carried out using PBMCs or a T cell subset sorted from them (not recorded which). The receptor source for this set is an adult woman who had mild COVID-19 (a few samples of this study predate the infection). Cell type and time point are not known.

In DNA form, the CDR3 reads TGCGCCAGCAGCCCTGAAGGGCTGCAAGATACGCAGTATTTT. Amino acid sequence: CASSPEGLQDTQYF. The rearrangement links TRBV4-3 to TRBJ2-3; D is unresolved. The germline V and J ends were trimmed by 4 bases and 5 bases, with 13 bases remaining between them. The CDR3 totals 14 residues. Germline V gene lookup returns CDR1 LGHNA and CDR2 YSLEER.

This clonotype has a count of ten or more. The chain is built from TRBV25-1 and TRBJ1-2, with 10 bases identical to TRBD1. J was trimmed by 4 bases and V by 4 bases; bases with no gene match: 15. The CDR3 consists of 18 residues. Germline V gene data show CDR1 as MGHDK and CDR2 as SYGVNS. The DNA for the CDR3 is TGTGCCAGCAGTGCCCTTGGGACAGGGGCCCCCTCTACCTATGGCTACACCTTC. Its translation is CASSALGTGAPSTYGYTF.

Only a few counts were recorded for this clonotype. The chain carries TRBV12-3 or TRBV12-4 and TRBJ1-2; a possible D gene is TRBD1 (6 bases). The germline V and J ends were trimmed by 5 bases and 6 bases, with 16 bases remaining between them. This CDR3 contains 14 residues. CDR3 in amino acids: CASSTGTLNDGYTF. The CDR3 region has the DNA TGTGCCAGCAGTACTGGGACACTAAATGATGGCTACACCTTC.

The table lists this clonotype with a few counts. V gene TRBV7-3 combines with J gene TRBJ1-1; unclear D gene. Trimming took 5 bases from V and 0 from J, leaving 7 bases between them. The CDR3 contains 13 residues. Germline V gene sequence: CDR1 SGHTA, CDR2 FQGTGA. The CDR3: CASSPLLNTEAFF. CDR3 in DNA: TGTGCCAGCAGCCCTCTTCTGAACACTGAAGCTTTCTTT.

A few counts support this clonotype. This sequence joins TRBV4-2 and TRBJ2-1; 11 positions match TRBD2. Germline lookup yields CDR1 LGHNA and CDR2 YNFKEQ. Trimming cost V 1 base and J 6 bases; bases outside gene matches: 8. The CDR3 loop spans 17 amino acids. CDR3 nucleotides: TGTGCCAGCAGCCAAGCCCCGGCTAGCGGGAGGTTCAATGAGCAGTTCTTC. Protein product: CASSQAPASGRFNEQFF.

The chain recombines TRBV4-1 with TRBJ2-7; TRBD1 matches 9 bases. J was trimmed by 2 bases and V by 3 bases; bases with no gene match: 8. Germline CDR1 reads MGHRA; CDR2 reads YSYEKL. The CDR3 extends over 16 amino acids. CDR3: CASSHPPGTGTYEQYF. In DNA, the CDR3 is TGCGCCAGCAGCCATCCACCGGGGACAGGGACCTACGAGCAGTACTTC.

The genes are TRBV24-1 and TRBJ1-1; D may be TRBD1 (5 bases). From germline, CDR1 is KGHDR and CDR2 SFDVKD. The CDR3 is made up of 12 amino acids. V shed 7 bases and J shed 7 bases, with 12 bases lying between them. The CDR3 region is CATRHVGGEAFF. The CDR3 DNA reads TGTGCCACCAGACACGTTGGGGGTGAAGCTTTCTTT.

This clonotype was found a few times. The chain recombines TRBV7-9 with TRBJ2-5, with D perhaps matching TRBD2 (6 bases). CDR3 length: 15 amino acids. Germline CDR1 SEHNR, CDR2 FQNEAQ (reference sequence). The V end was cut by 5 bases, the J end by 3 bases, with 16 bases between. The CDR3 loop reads CASSPLVSSEETQYF. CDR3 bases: TGTGCCAGCAGCCCCCTAGTTTCTAGCGAAGAGACCCAGTACTTC.

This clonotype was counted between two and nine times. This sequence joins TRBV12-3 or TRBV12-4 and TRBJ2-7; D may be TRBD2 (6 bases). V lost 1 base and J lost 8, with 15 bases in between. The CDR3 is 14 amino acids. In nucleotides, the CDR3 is TGTGCCAGCAGTTTAGTCCGGGACGGGAGAAAGCAGTACTTC. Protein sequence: CASSLVRDGRKQYF.

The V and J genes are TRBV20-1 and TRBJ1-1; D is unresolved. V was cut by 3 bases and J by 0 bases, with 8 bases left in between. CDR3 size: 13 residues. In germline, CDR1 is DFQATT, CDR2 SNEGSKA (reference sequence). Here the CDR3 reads CSASRQLNTEAFF. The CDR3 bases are TGCAGTGCTAGTAGGCAGCTGAACACTGAAGCTTTCTTT.

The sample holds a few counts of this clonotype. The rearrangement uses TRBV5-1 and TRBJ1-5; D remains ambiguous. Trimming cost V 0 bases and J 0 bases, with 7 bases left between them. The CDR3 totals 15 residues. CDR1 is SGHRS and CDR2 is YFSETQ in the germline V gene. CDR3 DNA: TGCGCCAGCAGCTTGGGGCCTCCTAGCAATCAGCCCCAGCATTTT. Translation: CASSLGPPSNQPQHF.

In nucleotides, the CDR3 is TGTGCCAGCAGCCAATCGGGACAGGGAAAATGGAAGTCCTACAATGAGCAGTTCTTC. Protein: CASSQSGQGKWKSYNEQFF. J is TRBJ2-1 and V is TRBV5-4; 9 bases are shared with TRBD1. The germline V gene encodes CDR1 SGHNT and CDR2 YYREEE (reference sequence). The CDR3 totals 19 residues. Trimming took 4 bases from V and 1 from J; bases not matched to a gene: 15.

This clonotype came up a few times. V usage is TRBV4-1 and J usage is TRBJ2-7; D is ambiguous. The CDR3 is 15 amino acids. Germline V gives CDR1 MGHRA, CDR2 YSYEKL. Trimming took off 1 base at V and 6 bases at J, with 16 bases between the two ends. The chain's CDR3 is CASSQAFEGPGEQYF. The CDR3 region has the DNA TGCGCCAGCAGCCAAGCCTTCGAAGGTCCGGGCGAGCAGTACTTC.

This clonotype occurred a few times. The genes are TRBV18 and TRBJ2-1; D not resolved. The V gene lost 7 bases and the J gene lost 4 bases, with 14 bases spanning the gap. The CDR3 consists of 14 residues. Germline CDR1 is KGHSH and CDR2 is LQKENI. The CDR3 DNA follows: TGTGCCAGCTACGGTTCGGGTTCGTACAATGAGCAGTTCTTC. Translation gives CASYGSGSYNEQFF.

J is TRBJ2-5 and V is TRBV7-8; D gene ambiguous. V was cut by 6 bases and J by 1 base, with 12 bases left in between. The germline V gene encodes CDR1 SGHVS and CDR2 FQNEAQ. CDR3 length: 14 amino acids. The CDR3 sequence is CASSSAFFQETQYF. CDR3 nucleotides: TGTGCCAGCAGTTCAGCCTTCTTCCAAGAGACCCAGTACTTC.

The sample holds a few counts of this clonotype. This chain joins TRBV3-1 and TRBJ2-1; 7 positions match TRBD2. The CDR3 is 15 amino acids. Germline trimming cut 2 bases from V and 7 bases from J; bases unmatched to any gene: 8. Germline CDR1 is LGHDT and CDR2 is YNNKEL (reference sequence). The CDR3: CASSQSGLGINEQFF. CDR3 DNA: TGTGCCAGCAGCCAATCTGGACTAGGGATTAATGAGCAGTTCTTC.

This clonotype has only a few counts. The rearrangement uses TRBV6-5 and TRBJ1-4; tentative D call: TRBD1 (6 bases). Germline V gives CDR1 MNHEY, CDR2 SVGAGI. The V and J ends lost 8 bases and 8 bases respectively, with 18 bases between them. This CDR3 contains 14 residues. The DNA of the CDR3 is TGTGCCAGCGGCAGGGGATCGCCCAACGAAAAACTGTTTTTT. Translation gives CASGRGSPNEKLFF.

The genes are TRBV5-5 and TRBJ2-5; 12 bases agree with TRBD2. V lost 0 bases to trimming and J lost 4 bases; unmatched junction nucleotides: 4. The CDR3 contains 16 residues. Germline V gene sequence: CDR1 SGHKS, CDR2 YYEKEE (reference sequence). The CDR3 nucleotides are TGTGCCAGCAGCTTGGGACTAGCGGGAGTTTCAGAGACCCAGTACTTC. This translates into CASSLGLAGVSETQYF.

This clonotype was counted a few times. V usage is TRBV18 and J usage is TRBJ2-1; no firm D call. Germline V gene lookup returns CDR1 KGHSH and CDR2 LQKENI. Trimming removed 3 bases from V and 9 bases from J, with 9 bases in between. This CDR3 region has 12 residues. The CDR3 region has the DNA TGTGCCAGCTCACCCCCCATGGGTGAGCAGTTCTTC. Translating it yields CASSPPMGEQFF.

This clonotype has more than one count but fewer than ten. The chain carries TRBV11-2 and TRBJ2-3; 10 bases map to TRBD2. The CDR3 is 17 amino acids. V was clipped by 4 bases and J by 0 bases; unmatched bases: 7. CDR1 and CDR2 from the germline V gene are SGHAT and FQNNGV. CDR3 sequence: CASSSLSGRLSTDTQYF. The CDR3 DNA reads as TGTGCCAGCAGCTCCCTTAGCGGGAGGCTAAGCACAGATACGCAGTATTTT.